This T cell receptor (beta chain) was obtained from a study of blood T cell repertoires in COVID-19. As for the study in general: The samples span acute and convalescent COVID-19 from the United States, Italy and Spain. PBMCs, B-cell-depleted T cells, or T cells provided the cDNA or gDNA that made up the material.

In germline, CDR1 is MDHEN, CDR2 SYDVKM. This CDR3 has 14 residues. V was shortened by 4 bases and J by 4 bases, with 13 bases between the two germline ends. Authors' processing steps: Reference gene primer amplification gave estimated nucleated cell counts. Profiling relied on immunoSEQ multiplex PCR, and the TCRdb table lists in-frame clones only, not all of them. Clone size and V and J calls were adopted from that table, with D and trimming inferred from the DNA. The sample lists 90,000 to 150,000 clones, 85% occurring once. The chain has TRBV28 and TRBJ1-2, with a weak D call TRBD1 (5 bases). Sequenced sample: peripheral blood. This clonotype was obtained from a man at least 80 years old with acute or convalescent COVID-19. The CDR3, as DNA: TGTGCCAGCAGTTCCGCGGGGGGTGGCTATGGCTACACCTTC. Its translation is CASSSAGGGYGYTF.